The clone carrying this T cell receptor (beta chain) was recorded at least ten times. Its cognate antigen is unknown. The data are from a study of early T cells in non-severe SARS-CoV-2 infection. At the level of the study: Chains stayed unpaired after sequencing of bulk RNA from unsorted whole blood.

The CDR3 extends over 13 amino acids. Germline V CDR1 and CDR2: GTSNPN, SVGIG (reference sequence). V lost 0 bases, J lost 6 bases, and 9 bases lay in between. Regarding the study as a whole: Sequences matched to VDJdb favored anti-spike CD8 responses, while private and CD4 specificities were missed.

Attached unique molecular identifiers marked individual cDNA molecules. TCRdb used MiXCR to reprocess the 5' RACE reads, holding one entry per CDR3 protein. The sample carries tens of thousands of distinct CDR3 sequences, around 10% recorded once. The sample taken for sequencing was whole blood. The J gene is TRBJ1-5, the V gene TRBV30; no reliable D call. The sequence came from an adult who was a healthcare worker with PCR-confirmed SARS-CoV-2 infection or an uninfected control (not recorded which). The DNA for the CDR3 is TGTGCCTGGAGTGTTCGGGAATCTCAGCCCCAGCATTTT. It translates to CAWSVRESQPQHF.